These 7 T cell receptor beta chains originate from one sample sequenced in a study of read filtering for tumor transcriptome and immune sequencing. Molecular barcoded adaptors covering alpha/delta and beta/gamma chains were used on approximately 440 ng RNA. TCRdb reprocessed the reads with MiXCR, giving one entry per CDR3 protein. The data contain about 9,100 distinct CDR3 sequences, about 17% of them singletons. What was sequenced was a population of CD138-negative cells sorted from bone marrow. Receptors were obtained from a donor aged 40 or older with multiple myeloma.

This clonotype has a count of ten or more. The chain is built from TRBV20-1 and TRBJ2-1; 13 nucleotides match TRBD2. CDR3 size: 15 residues. Germline lookup yields CDR1 DFQATT and CDR2 SNEGSKA (reference sequence). Trimming cost V 4 bases and J 5 bases; bases outside gene matches: 5. CDR3 sequence: CSAKGTSGTNNEQFF. For the CDR3, the DNA is TGCAGTGCTAAAGGGACTAGCGGGACTAACAATGAGCAGTTCTTC.

The table lists this clonotype with many counts. This chain connects TRBV4-3 to TRBJ2-1; D not resolved. The CDR3 consists of 13 residues. Per germline, CDR1 LGHNA and CDR2 YSLEER. Trimming took off 3 bases at V and 12 bases at J, with 15 bases between the two ends. This CDR3 is CASSHLPFWVQFF. The CDR3 DNA reads as TGCGCCAGCAGCCACCTGCCGTTTTGGGTGCAGTTCTTC.

This clonotype was seen only a few times. A much more abundant neighbour one base away suggests this may be a read error. This chain connects TRBV7-2 to TRBJ2-3, with 11 bases that match TRBD1. The better agreement between TRBJ1-5 and the DNA end casts doubt on the J call. The CDR3 loop spans 17 amino acids. Per the germline V gene, CDR1 is SGHTA and CDR2 is FQGNSA. The CDR3 loop reads CASSLETDRGRRDTQHF. CDR3 coding DNA: TGTGCCAGCAGCTTAGAAACGGACAGGGGGCGCAGAGATACGCAGCATTTT.

This clonotype has at least ten counts. This chain links TRBV7-2 with TRBJ2-5; D gene ambiguous. Trimming pared 6 bases from V and 2 bases from J, leaving 10 bases between. Looked up from germline, CDR1 is SGHTA and CDR2 is FQGNSA. This CDR3 region has 13 residues. CDR3 nucleotide sequence: TGTGCCAGCAGGGAGATAGGGCAAGAGACCCAGTACTTC. Translated, it gives CASREIGQETQYF. Full variable domain (missing parts from reference TRBV7-2 and TRBJ2-5): GAGVSQSPSNKVTEKGKDVELRCDPISGHTALYWYRQSLGQGLEFLIYFQGNSAPDKSGLPSDRFSAERTGGSVSTLTIQRTQQEDSAVYLCASREIGQETQYFGPGTRLLVL.

This clonotype was picked up many times. The gene calls are TRBV7-6 and TRBJ2-1; D is perhaps TRBD1 (5 bases). The CDR3 consists of 11 residues. V was pared by 4 bases and J by 7 bases, with 5 bases between. Germline values: CDR1 SGHVS, CDR2 FNYEAQ. The DNA of the CDR3 is TGTGCCAGCAGCTCAGGGAATGAGCAGTTCTTC. Its protein product is CASSSGNEQFF.

This clonotype was counted a single time. One end of the junction is discordant with germline, which a read error may explain. J is TRBJ1-2 and V is TRBV29-1; no firm D call. Germline V gene data show CDR1 as SQVTM and CDR2 as ANQGSEA. CDR3 length equals 14 residues. CDR3 sequence: CTVEGRDENNGYTF. As DNA, the CDR3 is TGCACCGTTGAAGGACGAGACGAAAACAATGGCTACACCTTC. Full variable domain (outside the CDR3, taken from reference TRBV29-1 and TRBJ1-2): SAVISQKPSRDICQRGTSLTIQCQVDSQVTMMFWYRQQPGQSLTLIATANQGSEATYESGFVIDKFPISRPNLTFSTLTVSNMSPEDSSIYLCTVEGRDENNGYTFGSGTRLTVV.

To note about this clonotype: This CDR3 is missing its conserved last phenylalanine or tryptophan, likely due to a read error. The J gene is TRBJ2-1, the V gene TRBV7-9; D is possibly TRBD2 (6 bases). Between the trimmed V and J ends, which lost 5 bases and 5 bases, there was a span of 13 bases. The CDR3 consists of 14 residues. CDR1 and CDR2 from the germline V gene are SEHNR and FQNEAQ (reference sequence). The CDR3 here is CASSPCGVDNEQFL. CDR3 sequence (DNA): TGTGCCAGCAGCCCGTGCGGGGTGGACAATGAGCAGTTCCTC.